This TCR beta chain was captured by sequencing in a study of blood T cell repertoires in COVID-19. About the research overall: Samples came from the United States, Italy and Spain, spanning acute and convalescent COVID-19. The analysed material was cDNA or gDNA that came from T cells, B-cell-depleted T cells, or PBMCs.

In the original analysis: Amplification from reference gene primers served as the basis for estimated nucleated cell counts. TCRdb keeps only in-frame clones here, not all; method: immunoSEQ multiplex PCR. V, J and clone size are those of that table, while D and trimming were read from the DNA. The table shows about 220,000 clones, with around three quarters occurring only once. The source material was peripheral blood. This TCR was recovered from a woman in her 70s with acute or convalescent COVID-19.

CDR3 protein: CASSLEPGLDTQYF. The CDR3 nucleotides are TGTGCCAGCAGCTTGGAACCGGGACTGGATACGCAGTATTTT. V usage is TRBV7-2 and J usage is TRBJ2-3; D may be TRBD2 (6 bases). Per the germline V gene, CDR1 is SGHTA and CDR2 is FQGNSA. V dropped 3 bases and J dropped 6 bases, with 13 bases sitting between them. The CDR3 has 14 amino acids.